Below, one TCR beta chain is given with its context. The germline V gene has CDR1 SGHRS and CDR2 YFSETQ. The germline V and J ends were trimmed by 0 bases and 4 bases, with 13 bases remaining between them. This CDR3 has 15 amino acids. This specimen belongs to a study of T cell responses to AZD1222 COVID-19 vaccine. Using immunoSEQ multiplex PCR, the repertoire was profiled, and TCRdb retains in-frame clones only, with some absent. The profile covers fewer than 90,000 clones, with 70% to 90% appearing a single time and around 9.9% taken by the ten largest. This receptor was identified in an adult in good health. The sequenced sample was peripheral blood, obtained on day 0 of AZD1222 vaccination. The gene calls are TRBV5-1 and TRBJ1-2; a possible D gene is TRBD1 (5 bases). The CDR3 protein is CASSLAGSEVYGYTF. CDR3 sequence (DNA): TGCGCCAGCAGCTTGGCAGGGTCCGAAGTCTATGGCTACACCTTC.